The clone carrying this T cell receptor beta chain was recorded at least ten times. This record belongs to a study of T cells in Graves' hyperthyroidism and ophthalmopathy. RNA transcripts provided the source from which TCR beta CDR3 regions were amplified. An initial round of RT-PCR targeting the TCR CDR3 relied on the HTBI primer set. TCRdb re-analysed the multiplex PCR reads in MiXCR, keeping a single row per CDR3 protein. In the table there are hundreds of thousands of distinct CDR3 sequences, around 24% of which are singletons. Sequences were obtained from blood. The origin of this receptor is a woman aged 25 to 45 with Graves' ophthalmopathy.

The CDR3 protein is CAWSNRGLNTEAFF. CDR3 nucleotides: TGTGCCTGGAGTAACAGGGGACTGAACACTGAAGCTTTCTTT. This chain joins TRBV30 and TRBJ1-1; 7 bases are shared with TRBD1. Trimming removed 2 bases from V and 0 bases from J; junction bases left unmatched: 3. CDR3 length: 14 residues. CDR1 is GTSNPN, CDR2 SVGIG, per germline (reference sequence).